This entry lists 31 T cell receptor beta chains sequenced from one sample in a study of cytomegalovirus exposure and HLA in healthy donors. Primers: 60 Vbeta forward and 13 Jbeta reverse. Sequenced by immunoSEQ multiplex PCR; TCRdb stores in-frame clones only, minus some. This sample has approximately 70,000 clones, with around three quarters found just once. Input material: PBMCs. The receptors were sampled from a man aged 50 to 59 in good health and CMV-seronegative.

This sequence joins TRBV25-1 and TRBJ1-4; D perhaps matches TRBD1 (5 bases). The CDR3 has 15 residues. The V end was cut by 5 bases, the J end by 4 bases, with 14 bases between. Looked up from germline, CDR1 is MGHDK and CDR2 is SYGVNS. The CDR3, as DNA: TGTGCCAGCAGTCGAAACGGGGGTGATAATGAAAAACTGTTTTTT. Residues: CASSRNGGDNEKLFF.

V is TRBV10-1 and J is TRBJ1-2; D unresolved. The germline CDR1 and CDR2 sequences are WNHNN and SYGVQD (reference sequence). Deletions cut 2 bases from V and 1 base from J, with 11 bases between. This CDR3 region has 15 residues. The CDR3 region is CASSERGPDNYGYTF. CDR3 in DNA: TGCGCCAGCAGTGAGCGAGGGCCGGATAACTATGGCTACACCTTC.

There are a few counts of this clone. V is TRBV11-2 and J is TRBJ2-7, with 10 positions matching TRBD1. The V gene's germline CDR1 is SGHAT and CDR2 FQNNGV. The CDR3 is 17 amino acids. V lost 4 bases and J lost 2; bases outside the gene matches: 11. The CDR3 protein is CASSYRRDRGSPYEQYF. CDR3 nucleotides: TGTGCCAGCAGCTACCGGCGGGACAGGGGATCCCCCTACGAGCAGTACTTC.

V gene TRBV28 combines with J gene TRBJ1-1; D is perhaps TRBD1 (5 bases). Trimming took 2 bases from V and 8 from J, leaving 15 bases between them. In germline, CDR1 is MDHEN, CDR2 SYDVKM. The CDR3 consists of 14 residues. This chain's CDR3 is CASSLGGGIGEAFF. In nucleotides, the CDR3 is TGTGCCAGCAGTTTAGGGGGGGGGATCGGAGAAGCTTTCTTT.

The chain has TRBV5-4 and TRBJ1-2, with 7 bases fitting TRBD1. Germline lookup yields CDR1 SGHNT and CDR2 YYREEE (reference sequence). The ends lost 7 bases at V and 5 bases at J; junction bases unmatched: 8. There are 13 residues in the CDR3. The CDR3 DNA is TGTGCCAGCGTTCAACAGGGGAAGTATGGCTACACCTTC. Its protein is CASVQQGKYGYTF.

This chain joins TRBV6-1 and TRBJ2-3, with TRBD2 matching over 8 bases. Looked up from germline, CDR1 is MNHNS and CDR2 is SASEGT. This CDR3 is built from 17 residues. V gave up 2 bases and J gave up 5 bases; unmatched junction bases: 12. CDR3 DNA sequence: TGTGCCAGCAGTGAACTTAGGGCGGGGGGCCCTCAAGATACGCAGTATTTT. It specifies CASSELRAGGPQDTQYF.

Only one count was recorded for this clone. The rearrangement links TRBV2 to TRBJ2-7; tentatively, D is TRBD1 (5 bases). The CDR3 extends over 11 amino acids. The germline gives CDR1 SNHLY, CDR2 FYNNEI. V lost 6 bases and J 4 bases, leaving 7 bases between the germline ends. This CDR3 is CASSRVYEQYF. As DNA, the CDR3 is TGTGCCAGCAGCAGGGTATACGAGCAGTACTTC.

The V and J genes are TRBV7-9 and TRBJ2-1; no clear D gene. CDR1 is SEHNR and CDR2 is FQNEAQ in the germline V gene (reference sequence). The CDR3 has 13 residues. V dropped 6 bases and J dropped 9 bases, with 15 bases sitting between them. Here the CDR3 DNA reads TGTGCCAGCAGTTTGCTGGAGTTCGGTGAGCAGTTCTTC. Amino acids: CASSLLEFGEQFF.

The rearrangement joins TRBV10-3 to TRBJ1-1; D not resolved. Deletions cut 0 bases from V and 1 base from J, with 9 bases between. The CDR3 length is 15 residues. From germline, CDR1 is ENHRY and CDR2 SYGVKD. CDR3 amino acids: CAISESLASNTEAFF. CDR3 DNA sequence: TGTGCCATCAGTGAGTCGCTGGCCTCGAACACTGAAGCTTTCTTT.

This clone qualifies as medium-sized. V gene TRBV11-3 combines with J gene TRBJ1-1; possibly TRBD1 for D (6 bases). V shed 5 bases and J shed 4 bases, with 11 bases lying between them. The CDR3 spans 13 residues. CDR1 is SGHNT and CDR2 is YENEEA in the germline V gene. For the CDR3, the DNA is TGTGCCAGCAGCATAAACAGGGTCACTGAAGCTTTCTTT. Translation gives CASSINRVTEAFF.

V is TRBV6-6 and J is TRBJ1-2; D is possibly TRBD1 (6 bases). The CDR3 is made up of 13 amino acids. V was shortened by 6 bases and J by 5 bases, with 13 bases between the two germline ends. Per germline, CDR1 MNHNY and CDR2 SVGAGI (reference sequence). The CDR3 protein is CASRDAGTYGYTF. The CDR3 coding sequence is TGTGCCAGCAGAGATGCCGGGACATATGGCTACACCTTC.

The chain uses TRBV30 and TRBJ2-5; 10 bases fit TRBD2. There are 15 residues in the CDR3. Germline V gene data show CDR1 as GTSNPN and CDR2 as SVGIG (reference sequence). V dropped 3 bases and J dropped 4; count of bases not matched to a gene: 8. This chain's CDR3 is CAWSFLKREGETQYF. In DNA form, the CDR3 reads TGTGCCTGGAGCTTTTTGAAGCGGGAGGGAGAGACCCAGTACTTC.

The chain has TRBV30 and TRBJ1-1, with D maybe TRBD1 (5 bases). CDR3 length: 13 amino acids. Germline CDR1 and CDR2: GTSNPN and SVGIG (reference sequence). V lost 3 bases to trimming and J lost 1 base, with 9 bases between them. Here the CDR3 DNA reads TGTGCCTGGAGAAGGACAACGAACACTGAAGCTTTCTTT. As protein: CAWRRTTNTEAFF.

V gene TRBV27 combines with J gene TRBJ2-3; D is perhaps TRBD2 (6 bases). Trimming took off 5 bases at V and 6 bases at J, with 18 bases between the two ends. The CDR3 runs to 15 residues. Germline V CDR1 and CDR2: MNHEY, SMNVEV (reference sequence). CDR3 in amino acids: CASSPPFGRRDTQYF. The DNA of the CDR3 is TGTGCCAGCAGTCCCCCGTTTGGGAGGAGGGATACGCAGTATTTT.

This clone came up a few times. The V gene is TRBV6-1, the J gene TRBJ1-2; TRBD1 might be the D (6 bases). CDR3 size: 13 residues. Germline lookup yields CDR1 MNHNS and CDR2 SASEGT. The V end was cut by 6 bases, the J end by 7 bases, with 15 bases between. The CDR3 loop is CASSPTGFGGYTF. DNA for the CDR3: TGTGCCAGCAGCCCTACAGGGTTTGGTGGCTACACCTTC.

To note about this clone: The same CDR3 can be traced to other DNA sequences in this sample. The V call is TRBV2, the J call TRBJ1-1; D not resolved. V lost 7 bases, J lost 0 bases, and 12 bases lay in between. This CDR3 is built from 14 residues. Germline V CDR1 and CDR2: SNHLY, FYNNEI. The CDR3 region has the DNA TGTGCCAGCAACCAGGCAGCCTTGAACACTGAAGCTTTCTTT. Its protein product is CASNQAALNTEAFF.

The chain recombines TRBV10-1 with TRBJ1-5; weak D call: TRBD1 (6 bases). This CDR3 region has 14 residues. V dropped 9 bases and J dropped 0 bases, with 12 bases sitting between them. Per germline, CDR1 WNHNN and CDR2 SYGVQD (reference sequence). Here the CDR3 DNA reads TGCGCCAGTACAGGGACCCTTAGCAATCAGCCCCAGCATTTT. This encodes CASTGTLSNQPQHF.

The chain recombines TRBV6-7 with TRBJ2-1; a possible D gene is TRBD2 (5 bases). TRBV6-7 is an open reading frame, and its role is uncertain. Trimming cost V 6 bases and J 3 bases, with 18 bases left between them. The CDR3 sequence is 16 residues long. CDR3: CASSEILAEDYNEQFF. CDR3 DNA sequence: TGTGCCAGCAGCGAGATTCTAGCCGAGGACTACAATGAGCAGTTCTTC.

The rearrangement joins TRBV10-2 to TRBJ1-5, with 7 bases that match TRBD1. This CDR3 comprises 15 residues. The germline V gene has CDR1 WSHSY and CDR2 SAAADI. V dropped 7 bases and J dropped 3; count of bases not matched to a gene: 9. CDR3 loop: CASTPDRSDNQPQHF. CDR3 in DNA: TGCGCCAGCACCCCGGACAGGTCAGACAATCAGCCCCAGCATTTT.

This clone came up a few times. This chain links TRBV6-6 with TRBJ2-3; 8 nucleotides agree with TRBD2. The length of the CDR3 is 15 residues. The V gene's germline CDR1 is MNHNY and CDR2 SVGAGI (reference sequence). The trim removed 6 bases at V and 0 bases at J, leaving 5 bases unmatched. Here the CDR3 DNA reads TGTGCCAGCAGCCAACTAGCGGCTAGCACAGATACGCAGTATTTT. Translation gives CASSQLAASTDTQYF.

This clone was detected only a few times. This rearrangement joins TRBV5-4 to TRBJ2-7, with a tentative D call TRBD1 (6 bases). Trimming stripped 2 bases from V and 5 bases from J, with 17 bases between. The CDR3 consists of 15 residues. CDR1 is SGHNT and CDR2 is YYREEE in the germline V gene (reference sequence). This CDR3 is CASSFTGQRLHEQYF. In nucleotides, the CDR3 is TGTGCCAGCAGCTTCACGGGACAACGACTCCACGAGCAGTACTTC.

The chain links TRBV9 to TRBJ2-1, with 9 bases aligning to TRBD2. Germline V gene sequence: CDR1 SGDLS, CDR2 YYNGEE. V shed 0 bases and J 4 bases; nucleotides not matched to a gene: 8. This CDR3 region has 17 residues. The CDR3 DNA reads as TGTGCCAGCAGCGTAGGGCAGGGTCTAGCGGGATACAATGAGCAGTTCTTC. Protein: CASSVGQGLAGYNEQFF. Together with reference TRBV9 and TRBJ2-1, the CDR3 gives the full variable domain: DSGVTQTPKHLITATGQRVTLRCSPRSGDLSVYWYQQSLDQGLQFLIQYYNGEERAKGNILERFSAQQFPDLHSELNLSSLELGDSALYFCASSVGQGLAGYNEQFFGPGTRLTVL.

The chain couples TRBV18 to TRBJ1-2; D is undetermined. The CDR3 spans 14 residues. Germline V gene data show CDR1 as KGHSH and CDR2 as LQKENI. The germline V and J ends were trimmed by 3 bases and 6 bases, with 14 bases remaining between them. CDR3 nucleotides: TGTGCCAGCTCACCTGAAGAGGGTCAGCATGGCTACACCTTC. It translates to CASSPEEGQHGYTF.

The genes are TRBV9 and TRBJ1-1; no reliable D call. V shed 0 bases and J shed 0 bases, with 12 bases lying between them. The CDR3 is made up of 16 amino acids. Germline loops: CDR1 SGDLS, CDR2 YYNGEE. The CDR3, as DNA: TGTGCCAGCAGCGTAGTAGCGTTAGGGATGAACACTGAAGCTTTCTTT. This gives the protein CASSVVALGMNTEAFF.

This clone was seen at least ten times. The chain recombines TRBV6-1 with TRBJ2-3; 11 nucleotides match TRBD2. The CDR3 is 16 residues long. Germline V CDR1 and CDR2: MNHNS, SASEGT. V lost 3 bases to trimming and J lost 6 bases; unmatched junction nucleotides: 8. The CDR3 nucleotides read TGTGCCAGCAGTGACCCTCTAGCGGGAGGAAGGGATACGCAGTATTTT. This translates into CASSDPLAGGRDTQYF.

The chain joins TRBV5-1 to TRBJ2-3; D unresolved. This CDR3 is 13 amino acids long. Per the germline V gene, CDR1 is SGHRS and CDR2 is YFSETQ. V was pared by 1 base and J by 6 bases, with 9 bases between. The CDR3, as DNA: TGCGCCAGCAGCTTGCTAGATTGGGATACGCAGTATTTT. Translated: CASSLLDWDTQYF.

The chain is built from TRBV27 and TRBJ2-1; 14 bases fit TRBD2. This CDR3 has 17 amino acids. V trimming: 5 bases; J trimming: 5 bases; junction bases outside the gene matches: 8. CDR1 and CDR2 (germline): MNHEY, SMNVEV (reference sequence). CDR3 protein: CASSPYLGLAGDNEQFF. CDR3 sequence (DNA): TGTGCCAGCAGTCCATATCTGGGACTAGCGGGAGACAATGAGCAGTTCTTC.

The genes are TRBV5-8 and TRBJ2-5; 11 nucleotides agree with TRBD2. The CDR3 extends over 14 amino acids. Germline CDR1 and CDR2: SGHTS and YDEGEE. V was pared by 0 bases and J by 9 bases, with 4 bases of the junction left unmatched. The CDR3 sequence is CASSLGGLAVSQYF. CDR3 sequence (DNA): TGTGCCAGCAGCTTGGGGGGACTAGCGGTGTCCCAGTACTTC.

The V call is TRBV5-1, the J call TRBJ1-6, with TRBD1 as a possible D gene (6 bases). The CDR3 has 14 amino acids. CDR1 SGHRS and CDR2 YFSETQ come from the germline V gene. Deletions cut 4 bases from V and 8 bases from J, with 13 bases between. This chain's CDR3 is CASSQGQRDSPLHF. The CDR3 DNA follows: TGCGCCAGCAGCCAAGGACAGAGAGATTCACCCCTCCACTTT.

The CDR3 loop reads CASSQNGQTDGYTF. The CDR3 coding sequence is TGCGCCAGCAGCCAGAATGGACAGACAGATGGCTACACCTTC. The chain joins TRBV5-1 to TRBJ1-2, with a weak D call TRBD1 (6 bases). The germline V gene has CDR1 SGHRS and CDR2 YFSETQ. This CDR3 comprises 14 residues. V gave up 4 bases and J gave up 6 bases, with 16 bases separating them.

The gene calls are TRBV19 and TRBJ1-2; D is unresolved. Germline CDR1 and CDR2: LNHDA and SQIVND (reference sequence). CDR3 length: 13 residues. Trimming removed 0 bases from V and 1 base from J, with 3 bases in between. This CDR3 reads CASSIDSNYGYTF. In DNA form, the CDR3 reads TGTGCCAGTAGTATAGACAGTAACTATGGCTACACCTTC.